A single T cell receptor (beta chain) is shown here with its context. The data were obtained in a study of Ad26.COV2.S vaccination and SARS-CoV-2 variants. CDR3 length: 15 amino acids. Germline V gene sequence: CDR1 LNHDA, CDR2 SQIVND (reference sequence). V shed 4 bases, J shed 6 bases, and the junction held 4 bases outside the gene matches. Profiled with immunoSEQ multiplex PCR; TCRdb holds only in-frame clones, not every one. The sample contains around 400,000 clones, roughly 85% of which appear only once. The treatment: some 19 received Ad26.COV2.S at low or high dose, single or two shots; 5 received placebo; per-sample allocation not given. The study sampled participants on day 63 after the first vaccine or placebo injection.

This receptor was identified in a person between 18 and 59 years old who received the Ad26.COV2.S COVID-19 vaccine or a placebo. The material sequenced was peripheral blood, taken in a trial of Ad26.COV2.S vaccine versus placebo. The chain recombines TRBV19 with TRBJ2-3; 13 bases are shared with TRBD2. CDR3 residues: CASSTGLAGVDTQYF. The DNA of the CDR3 is TGTGCCAGTAGTACAGGACTAGCGGGAGTGGATACGCAGTATTTT.